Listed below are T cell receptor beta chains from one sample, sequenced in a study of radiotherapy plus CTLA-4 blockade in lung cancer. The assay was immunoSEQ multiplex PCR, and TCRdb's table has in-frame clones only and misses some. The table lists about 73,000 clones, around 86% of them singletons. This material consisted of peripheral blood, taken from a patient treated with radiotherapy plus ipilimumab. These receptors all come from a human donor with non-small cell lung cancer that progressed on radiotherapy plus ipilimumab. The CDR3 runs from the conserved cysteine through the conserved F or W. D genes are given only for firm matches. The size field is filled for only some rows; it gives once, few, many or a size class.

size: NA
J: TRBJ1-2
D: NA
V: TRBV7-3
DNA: TGTGCCAGCAGCTTATACGGGAACTATGGCTACACCTTC
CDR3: CASSLYGNYGYTF

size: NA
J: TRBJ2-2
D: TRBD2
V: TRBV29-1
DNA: TGCAGCGTTGGGATAGTAGCGGGATCTAACGGGGAGCTGTTTTTT
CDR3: CSVGIVAGSNGELFF

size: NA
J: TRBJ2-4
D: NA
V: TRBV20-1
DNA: TGCAGTGCTGGGGAGAGGTTACAGTACTTC
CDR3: CSAGERLQYF

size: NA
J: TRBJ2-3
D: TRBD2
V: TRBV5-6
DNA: TGTGCCAGCAGCTTTCGTAGCGGGAAAAGCACAGATACGCAGTATTTT
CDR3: CASSFRSGKSTDTQYF

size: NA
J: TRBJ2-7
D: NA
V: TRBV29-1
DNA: TGCAGCGTTGAACTGACTGGGGCCTACGAGCAGTACTTC
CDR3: CSVELTGAYEQYF

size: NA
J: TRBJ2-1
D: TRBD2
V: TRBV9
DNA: TGTGCCAGCAGCCCGTACTCTAGCGGGATGTCCTACAATGAGCAGTTCTTC
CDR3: CASSPYSSGMSYNEQFF

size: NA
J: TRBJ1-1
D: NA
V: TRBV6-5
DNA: TGTGCCAGCAGTTACTTTTCGGGGCAGGACGAAGCTTTCTTT
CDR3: CASSYFSGQDEAFF

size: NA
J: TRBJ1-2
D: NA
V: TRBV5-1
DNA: TGCGCCAGCAGCTTGGAAACTATCTATGGCTACACCTTC
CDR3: CASSLETIYGYTF

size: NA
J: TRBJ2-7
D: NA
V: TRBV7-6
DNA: TGTGCCAGCAGCTGGGACACAACCTACGAGCAGTACTTC
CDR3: CASSWDTTYEQYF

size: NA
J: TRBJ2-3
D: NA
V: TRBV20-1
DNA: TGCAGTGCCGGCACAGATACGCAGTATTTT
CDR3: CSAGTDTQYF

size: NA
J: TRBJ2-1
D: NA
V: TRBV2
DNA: TGTGCCAGCAAGACAGACTCCAATGAGCAGTTCTTC
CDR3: CASKTDSNEQFF

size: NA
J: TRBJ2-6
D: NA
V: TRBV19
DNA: TGTGCCAGTAGTATGCATTACGAGGGGGGGTTCACTGGGGCCAACGTCCTGACTTTC
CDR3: CASSMHYEGGFTGANVLTF

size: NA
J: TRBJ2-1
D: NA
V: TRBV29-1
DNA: TGCAGCGTGAGTCAGGGTCCCCATGAGCAGTTCTTC
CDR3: CSVSQGPHEQFF

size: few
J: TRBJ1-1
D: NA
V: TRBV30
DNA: TGTGCCATGGGCCCGACAGCCGTTGAAGCTTTCTTT
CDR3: CAMGPTAVEAFF

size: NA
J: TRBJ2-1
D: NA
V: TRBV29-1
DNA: TGCAGCGGGGTGGACAATGAGCAGTTCTTC
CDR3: CSGVDNEQFF

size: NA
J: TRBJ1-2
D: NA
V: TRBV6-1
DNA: TGTGCCAGCAGAGGGACACAATATGGCTACACCTTC
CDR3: CASRGTQYGYTF

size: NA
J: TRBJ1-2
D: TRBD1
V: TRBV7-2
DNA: TGTGCCAGCAGCAACGACAGGGTTAAAGGCTACACCTTC
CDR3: CASSNDRVKGYTF

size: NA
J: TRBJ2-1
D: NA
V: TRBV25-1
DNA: TGTGCCAGCAGTCACCCGGGCATTGAGCAGTTCTTC
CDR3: CASSHPGIEQFF

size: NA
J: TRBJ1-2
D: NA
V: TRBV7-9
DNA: TGTGCCAGCAGCTTAAGACTGGCAGACCCCGATGGCTACACCTTC
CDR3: CASSLRLADPDGYTF

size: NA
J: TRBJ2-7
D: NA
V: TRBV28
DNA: TGTGCCAGCAGTCCCCTGGGACCAAACTACGAGCAGTACTTC
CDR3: CASSPLGPNYEQYF